This T cell receptor (beta chain) was recovered during a study of response to subunit inactivated influenza vaccine. MiXCR, applied by TCRdb to the RT-PCR reads, yields one record per CDR3 protein. The profile shows approximately 500,000 distinct CDR3 sequences, about an eighth of them singletons. The sequencing used PBMCs from blood, collected around seven weeks after vaccination. The receptor comes from a man aged 45-60 years who received an inactivated influenza vaccine.

In nucleotides, the CDR3 is TGTGCCATCAGTAATCAAGAGACCCAGTACTTC. Translated: CAISNQETQYF. The J gene is TRBJ2-5, the V gene TRBV10-3; D is uncertain. This CDR3 region has 11 residues. From germline, CDR1 is ENHRY and CDR2 SYGVKD. Deletions cut 5 bases from V and 2 bases from J, with 3 bases between.